Described below is a single T cell receptor beta chain sequence and its context. These data originate in a study of blood T cell repertoires in COVID-19. Method: immunoSEQ multiplex PCR; TCRdb's copy keeps in-frame clones and lacks some. The sample contains 200,000 to 250,000 clones, more than 85% of which appear only once. Cohort placement rested on clinical history that participants reported themselves. Donors in Cohort 3 who had recovered were those with two negative PCRs, healthcare professional clearance, or resolution of their symptoms. The sequenced sample was PBMCs or T cells enriched from blood (not recorded which). This TCR came from a woman aged 25 to 39 who had recovered from COVID-19.

CDR3 bases: TGTGCCTGGAGTACCCCTCATTGGCGGGGACGTAATCAGCCCCAGCATTTT. Its translation is CAWSTPHWRGRNQPQHF. The chain links TRBV30 to TRBJ1-5; perhaps TRBD1 as D (5 bases). V was clipped by 2 bases and J by 4 bases, with 21 bases between them. The CDR3 contains 17 residues. Germline V gene lookup returns CDR1 GTSNPN and CDR2 SVGIG (reference sequence).